Below, 19 T cell receptor beta chains from the same sample are listed, as sequenced in a study of post-analysis software for immune sequencing data. Study results and limitations: Higher frequency in patients than in controls was seen for five TRBV segments, with TRBV5-6, TRBV5-1 and TRBV20-1 among them.

Prepared libraries of TCR beta cDNA carried unique molecular identifiers. TCRdb recomputed calls from the PCR reads with MiXCR, one row per CDR3 protein. The profile shows a few hundred thousand distinct CDR3 sequences, about 38% of them singletons. Which antigens these TCRs recognize remains unknown. Specimen: blood. These receptors all come from a girl aged 10-17 years with multiple sclerosis.

This clonotype has more than one count but fewer than ten. The CDR3 DNA follows: TGTGCCAGCAGCCACCCGGCCGGACAGGTTAATGAAAAACTGTTTTTT. Protein product: CASSHPAGQVNEKLFF. V gene TRBV7-8 combines with J gene TRBJ1-4, with TRBD1 matching over 7 bases. Germline CDR1 and CDR2: SGHVS and FQNEAQ. The V and J ends lost 5 bases and 4 bases, in that order; junction bases with no gene match: 10. The CDR3 is 16 amino acids.

As for this clonotype: A read error is possible here, since a much larger clone lies one base away. This sequence joins TRBV5-1 and TRBJ2-3, with D perhaps TRBD2 (6 bases). CDR1 and CDR2 from the germline V gene are SGHRS and YFSETQ. Trimming pared 6 bases from V and 1 base from J, leaving 9 bases between. The CDR3 consists of 13 residues. The chain's CDR3 is CASNRGGTDTQYF. The CDR3 DNA reads TGCGCCAGCAACCGCGGGGGCACAGATACGCAGTATTTT.

The J gene is TRBJ2-1, the V gene TRBV5-1; 8 bases line up with TRBD1. There are 15 residues in the CDR3. Germline V gene lookup returns CDR1 SGHRS and CDR2 YFSETQ. The V and J ends lost 0 bases and 8 bases, in that order; junction bases with no gene match: 7. CDR3 nucleotide sequence: TGCGCCAGCAGCTTGGGGGACAGGAGACACGATGAGCAGTTCTTC. Translating gives CASSLGDRRHDEQFF.

The chain carries TRBV21-1 and TRBJ1-5. TRBV21-1 is tagged as a pseudogene. The CDR3 contains 17 residues. The CDR3 is CASIPNGTDHSNQPQHF. The DNA for the CDR3 is TGTGCCAGCATCCCAAATGGCACGGACCATAGCAATCAGCCCCAGCATTTT.

For this clonotype: Germline and junction disagree at one end, which may indicate a read error. The J gene is TRBJ2-2, the V gene TRBV6-1; maybe TRBD2 (5 bases). CDR1 MNHNS and CDR2 SASEGT come from the germline V gene. The CDR3 sequence is 14 residues long. The CDR3 DNA reads TGTGCCAGCATTGGGAAAGCGAACACCGGGGAGCGGTTTTTT. It is translated as CASIGKANTGERFF.

Of note for this clonotype: A junction end diverges from the germline sequence, so it may reflect a read error. This chain links TRBV5-1 with TRBJ1-4; TRBD1 is a possible D gene (6 bases). The germline V gene encodes CDR1 SGHRS and CDR2 YFSETQ. This CDR3 spans 15 amino acids. CDR3 bases: TGCGCCAGCAGCTTGGTTCCTGGGACATATGAAAAACGGTTTTTT. Protein sequence: CASSLVPGTYEKRFF.

The chain links TRBV5-1 to TRBJ2-3, with TRBD2 matching 11 bases. The germline gives CDR1 SGHRS, CDR2 YFSETQ. The V and J ends lost 0 bases and 5 bases, in that order; junction bases with no gene match: 5. The CDR3 consists of 16 residues. CDR3 loop: CASSLVSGGAVDTQYF. The CDR3, as DNA: TGCGCCAGCAGCTTGGTTAGCGGGGGGGCCGTAGATACGCAGTATTTT.

The sample holds a few counts of this clonotype. This chain joins TRBV5-5 and TRBJ2-7, with 7 bases fitting TRBD2. This CDR3 comprises 14 residues. The V gene end was trimmed by 2 bases and the J gene end by 3 bases; junction bases not matched to a gene: 5. Germline V gene sequence: CDR1 SGHKS, CDR2 YYEKEE (reference sequence). CDR3: CASSFREAHYEQYF. The CDR3 bases are TGTGCCAGCAGCTTCCGGGAGGCCCACTACGAGCAGTACTTC.

There are many counts of this clonotype. The V call is TRBV11-2, the J call TRBJ2-5; D may be TRBD2 (6 bases). V gave up 4 bases and J gave up 5 bases, with 11 bases separating them. Per the germline V gene, CDR1 is SGHAT and CDR2 is FQNNGV. The CDR3 sequence is 13 residues long. The CDR3 loop reads CASSSDGGETQYF. The CDR3 nucleotides are TGTGCCAGCAGCTCGGACGGAGGGGAGACCCAGTACTTC.

Note on this clonotype: A much larger clone differs from this one at a single base, so this may be a read error. The chain carries TRBV12-3 or TRBV12-4 and TRBJ2-5; TRBD1 might be the D (6 bases). V lost 7 bases and J lost 11, with 20 bases in between. The length of the CDR3 is 13 residues. The CDR3 spells CASTLSGTNEQYF. CDR3 bases: TGTGCCAGCACCTTGTCAGGGACAAATGAGCAGTACTTC.

About this clonotype: Since a much larger clone is just one base distant, this may be a read error. The gene calls are TRBV20-1 and TRBJ2-7; 11 positions agree with TRBD1. Per germline, CDR1 DFQATT and CDR2 SNEGSKA (reference sequence). The CDR3 runs to 14 residues. After removal of 5 bases from V and 4 bases from J, the junction contained 7 bases not matched to a gene. The CDR3 spells CSAESDRGRYEQYF. The CDR3 DNA sequence: TGCAGTGCTGAATCGGACAGGGGGCGTTACGAGCAGTACTTC.

The table lists this clonotype with many counts. The chain carries TRBV3-1 and TRBJ1-2; D possibly corresponds to TRBD1 (5 bases). Germline V gene data show CDR1 as LGHDT and CDR2 as YNNKEL (reference sequence). Trimming shortened V by 2 bases and J by 5 bases, and 12 bases separated the two germline ends. The CDR3 has 14 residues. In nucleotides, the CDR3 is TGTGCCAGCAGCCAACCAGGACACCTGTATGGCTACACCTTC. It is translated as CASSQPGHLYGYTF.

This clonotype was detected ten times or more. The chain links TRBV27 to TRBJ2-1, with a tentative D call TRBD2 (7 bases). This CDR3 region has 15 residues. The V end lost 0 bases, the J end lost 6 bases, and 12 bases lay between the germline ends. Germline lookup yields CDR1 MNHEY and CDR2 SMNVEV (reference sequence). The CDR3 loop is CASSLSEGGINEQFF. CDR3 sequence (DNA): TGTGCCAGCAGTTTATCGGAGGGGGGGATCAATGAGCAGTTCTTC.

This clonotype was found many times. The chain links TRBV6-1 to TRBJ1-2; no firm D call. The CDR3 has 19 amino acids. Germline V gene lookup returns CDR1 MNHNS and CDR2 SASEGT. The ends were cut back, 6 bases at V and 0 bases at J, with 26 bases in the middle. Here the CDR3 DNA reads TGTGCCAGCAGCCCTAATTCAGCAGCCCCTAGTTATCCTAACTATGGCTACACCTTC. This sequence encodes CASSPNSAAPSYPNYGYTF.

This clonotype was counted ten times or more. The chain carries TRBV7-2 and TRBJ2-1; the D is unclear. CDR3 length: 12 residues. With 6 bases removed from V and 10 bases from J, the gap between germline ends came to 13 bases. Germline CDR1 reads SGHTA; CDR2 reads FQGNSA. CDR3 loop: CASRNQSFEQFF. The DNA for the CDR3 is TGTGCCAGCAGGAACCAATCATTCGAGCAGTTCTTC. The variable domain in full, completed from reference TRBV7-2 and TRBJ2-1, reads GAGVSQSPSNKVTEKGKDVELRCDPISGHTALYWYRQSLGQGLEFLIYFQGNSAPDKSGLPSDRFSAERTGGSVSTLTIQRTQQEDSAVYLCASRNQSFEQFFGPGTRLTVL.

The CDR3 region is CASSELGGDEAFF. The CDR3, as DNA: TGTGCCAGCAGTGAACTTGGCGGGGACGAAGCTTTCTTT. The chain has TRBV6-1 and TRBJ1-1; D perhaps matches TRBD1 (5 bases). The CDR3 sequence is 13 residues long. CDR1 MNHNS and CDR2 SASEGT come from the germline V gene. Trimming shortened V by 2 bases and J by 8 bases, and 12 bases separated the two germline ends.

This clonotype was observed at least ten times. The chain uses TRBV29-1 and TRBJ2-5; D gene uncertain. CDR3 length equals 12 residues. Trimming took off 7 bases at V and 5 bases at J, with 14 bases between the two ends. Per the germline V gene, CDR1 is SQVTM and CDR2 is ANQGSEA. The CDR3 is CSGEGLGETQYF. In DNA, the CDR3 is TGCAGCGGGGAAGGTCTGGGGGAGACCCAGTACTTC.

As concerns this clonotype: A clone one base away is much larger, so this may be a read error. The chain links TRBV10-2 to TRBJ2-7; TRBD1 aligns across 8 bases. Germline V gene lookup returns CDR1 WSHSY and CDR2 SAAADI. The V gene end was trimmed by 2 bases and the J gene end by 4 bases; junction bases not matched to a gene: 7. This CDR3 region has 15 residues. Here the CDR3 DNA reads TGCGCCAGCAGTGAGACGGGGACAGGAAGGTACGAGCAGTACTTC. It yields the protein CASSETGTGRYEQYF.

This clonotype was seen more than once but under ten times. The chain carries TRBV5-1 and TRBJ2-1, with 8 bases matching TRBD2. Unmatched junction bases numbered 7, after V lost 3 bases and J lost 5 bases. This CDR3 is 15 amino acids long. CDR1 and CDR2 from the germline V gene are SGHRS and YFSETQ. CDR3 DNA sequence: TGCGCCAGCAGCTCGAGCGGGAGAGGCCACAATGAGCAGTTCTTC. Translating gives CASSSSGRGHNEQFF.